The 27 T cell receptor beta chains below all came from one sample that was sequenced in a study of cytomegalovirus exposure and HLA in healthy donors. PCR employed 60 Vbeta and 13 Jbeta primers. Sequenced by immunoSEQ multiplex PCR; TCRdb stores in-frame clones only, minus some. Among tens of thousands of clones listed, under 80% were seen once. Sequenced input: PBMCs. These TCRs come from a woman between 45 and 65 years old in good health and CMV-seropositive.

The V call is TRBV27, the J call TRBJ2-4, with 7 bases lining up with TRBD1. V shed 5 bases and J 0 bases; nucleotides not matched to a gene: 7. This CDR3 region has 16 residues. Germline V gene lookup returns CDR1 MNHEY and CDR2 SMNVEV (reference sequence). This chain's CDR3 is CASSTSQGLAKNIQYF. The CDR3 DNA is TGTGCCAGCAGTACCTCACAGGGGCTAGCCAAAAACATTCAGTACTTC.

The rearrangement uses TRBV28 and TRBJ2-3; 11 bases are shared with TRBD1. J was trimmed by 3 bases and V by 3 bases; bases with no gene match: 8. The CDR3 is 17 residues long. Germline V lookup: CDR1 MDHEN, CDR2 SYDVKM. Written as DNA, the CDR3 is TGTGCCAGCAGTTTCCAGTGGACAGGGGGCGCAACAGATACGCAGTATTTT. As protein: CASSFQWTGGATDTQYF.

V and J are TRBV6-5 and TRBJ1-5; D unresolved. The CDR3 loop spans 15 amino acids. The V and J ends lost 8 bases and 0 bases respectively, with 14 bases between them. The germline V gene encodes CDR1 MNHEY and CDR2 SVGAGI. CDR3 loop: CASAKPGNSNQPQHF. Here the CDR3 DNA reads TGTGCCAGCGCCAAACCGGGGAATAGCAATCAGCCCCAGCATTTT.

A few counts support this clone. This chain uses TRBV28 with TRBJ1-2, with 7 positions matching TRBD1. V lost 5 bases and J lost 2; bases outside the gene matches: 5. Germline CDR1 MDHEN, CDR2 SYDVKM. The CDR3 extends over 14 amino acids. CDR3 coding DNA: TGTGCCAGCAGTGGTGACAGGGTAAACTATGGCTACACCTTC. This translates into CASSGDRVNYGYTF.

The CDR3: CASRIDSSYNSPLHF. In DNA, the CDR3 is TGTGCCAGCAGAATCGATAGCTCCTATAATTCACCCCTCCACTTT. The rearrangement joins TRBV2 to TRBJ1-6; D is ambiguous. The CDR3 sequence is 15 residues long. V was shortened by 6 bases and J by 0 bases, with 9 bases between the two germline ends. Germline V CDR1 and CDR2: SNHLY, FYNNEI. The variable domain in full, completed from reference TRBV2 and TRBJ1-6, reads EPEVTQTPSHQVTQMGQEVILRCVPISNHLYFYWYRQILGQKVEFLVSFYNNEISEKSEIFDDQFSVERPDGSNFTLKIRSTKLEDSAMYFCASRIDSSYNSPLHFGNGTRLTVT.

This clone has only a few counts. CDR3 residues: CASSRDSYEQYF. The CDR3 DNA is TGTGCCAGTAGTCGGGACAGCTACGAGCAGTACTTC. J is TRBJ2-5 and V is TRBV19, with 7 bases matching TRBD1. The J call could be wrong; TRBJ2-7 is a better fit for the DNA end. The CDR3 runs to 12 residues. Germline loops: CDR1 LNHDA, CDR2 SQIVND (reference sequence).

The CDR3 DNA reads TGTGCCAGCAGCTCTAGACAGGGTGACACTGAAGCTTTCTTT. Translating gives CASSSRQGDTEAFF. The chain uses TRBV7-9 and TRBJ1-1, with 7 bases aligning to TRBD1. CDR1 and CDR2 from the germline V gene are SEHNR and FQNEAQ (reference sequence). This CDR3 comprises 14 residues. V dropped 4 bases and J dropped 3; count of bases not matched to a gene: 5.

The CDR3 nucleotides read TGTGCCAGCAGCTTCTGGGGCGGAGAGACCCAGTACTTC. The encoded protein is CASSFWGGETQYF. The chain combines TRBV5-4 with TRBJ2-5; D is perhaps TRBD1 (5 bases). Per the germline V gene, CDR1 is SGHNT and CDR2 is YYREEE (reference sequence). This CDR3 has 13 amino acids. V lost 2 bases and J lost 4, with 9 bases in between.

This clone was found a few times. The chain carries TRBV27 and TRBJ2-1; D unclear. The CDR3 loop spans 13 amino acids. Per the germline V gene, CDR1 is MNHEY and CDR2 is SMNVEV (reference sequence). V lost 0 bases and J 6 bases, leaving 6 bases between the germline ends. CDR3 sequence (DNA): TGTGCCAGCAGTTTATCTTCCCGCAATGAGCAGTTCTTC. Its translation is CASSLSSRNEQFF.

This clone was observed a few times. J is TRBJ2-7 and V is TRBV27; 9 bases agree with TRBD1. V shed 6 bases and J 10 bases; nucleotides not matched to a gene: 13. Germline CDR1 is MNHEY and CDR2 is SMNVEV (reference sequence). This CDR3 has 14 residues. DNA for the CDR3: TGTGCCAGCAGCCTTCTGGGGACAGGGCCGGTACAGTACTTC. Protein sequence: CASSLLGTGPVQYF.

The chain couples TRBV19 to TRBJ2-5; 11 bases fit TRBD2. The CDR3 sequence is 16 residues long. The germline gives CDR1 LNHDA, CDR2 SQIVND (reference sequence). Here the CDR3 DNA reads TGTGCGACCGGTCATGCGCTAGCGGGGGGTGAAGAGACCCAGTACTTC. This encodes CATGHALAGGEETQYF. Based on the CDR3 plus reference TRBV19 and TRBJ2-5, the full variable domain is DGGITQSPKYLFRKEGQNVTLSCEQNLNHDAMYWYRQDPGQGLRLIYYSQIVNDFQKGDIAEGYSVSREKKESFPLTVTSAQKNPTAFYLCATGHALAGGEETQYFGPGTRLLVL.

As for this clone: This sample also contains other DNA sequences that code for the same CDR3. The chain links TRBV28 to TRBJ1-5, with D maybe TRBD1 (6 bases). Between the trimmed V and J ends, which lost 7 bases and 3 bases, there was a span of 19 bases. The CDR3 is 16 residues long. The germline gives CDR1 MDHEN, CDR2 SYDVKM. CDR3 nucleotide sequence: TGTGCCAGCAAAAGTTACCAACAGGGATCCAATCAGCCCCAGCATTTT. Its protein is CASKSYQQGSNQPQHF.

This sequence joins TRBV28 and TRBJ1-5; maybe TRBD1 (6 bases). The germline gives CDR1 MDHEN, CDR2 SYDVKM. The ends were cut back, 3 bases at V and 9 bases at J, with 21 bases in the middle. The CDR3 runs 16 residues. The DNA of the CDR3 is TGTGCCAGCAGTTTCCCCGAAGGGGGATCCGGTGGGCCCCAGCATTTT. Its translation is CASSFPEGGSGGPQHF.

In this sample, this clone turned up a few times. V gene TRBV5-6 combines with J gene TRBJ1-2; D is uncertain. V was shortened by 4 bases and J by 8 bases, with 9 bases between the two germline ends. CDR3 length equals 11 residues. Germline V gene lookup returns CDR1 SGHDT and CDR2 YYEEEE. CDR3 in DNA: TGTGCCAGCAGCCGAGGATACGGCTACACCTTC. It yields the protein CASSRGYGYTF.

The rearrangement links TRBV9 to TRBJ1-3; D is undetermined. V lost 3 bases, J lost 0 bases, and 10 bases lay in between. The CDR3 covers 15 residues. Per germline, CDR1 SGDLS and CDR2 YYNGEE. CDR3 sequence reads: CASSATLRSGNTIYF. For the CDR3, the DNA is TGTGCCAGCAGCGCGACACTGCGCTCTGGAAACACCATATATTTT.

This chain uses TRBV18 with TRBJ2-1; TRBD2 matches 16 bases. CDR3 length equals 17 residues. Per germline, CDR1 KGHSH and CDR2 LQKENI. The V segment lost 0 bases and the J segment 7 bases; nucleotides outside the gene matches: 3. The DNA of the CDR3 is TGTGCCAGCTCACCACCCGGGACTAGCGGGGGGGATAATGAGCAGTTCTTC. Encoded protein: CASSPPGTSGGDNEQFF.

This chain connects TRBV18 to TRBJ1-2; the D gene is possibly TRBD1 (6 bases). In germline, CDR1 is KGHSH, CDR2 LQKENI. The CDR3 has 16 amino acids. The V gene lost 4 bases and the J gene lost 3 bases, with 18 bases spanning the gap. CDR3 in amino acids: CASSLREVAGDYGYTF. In nucleotides, the CDR3 is TGTGCCAGCTCACTGCGGGAGGTGGCAGGGGACTATGGCTACACCTTC.

The DNA for the CDR3 is TGTGCCAGCAAAAGCGGGGGGTACAATGAGCAGTTCTTC. Its translation: CASKSGGYNEQFF. V usage is TRBV5-6 and J usage is TRBJ2-1; 9 bases agree with TRBD2. The CDR3 contains 13 residues. The V and J ends lost 6 bases and 4 bases, in that order; junction bases with no gene match: 2. The V gene's germline CDR1 is SGHDT and CDR2 YYEEEE.

The CDR3, as DNA: TGCGCCAGCAGCACTACAGGTGCCTCACCCCTCCACTTT. Protein: CASSTTGASPLHF. The chain couples TRBV4-1 to TRBJ1-6; weak D call: TRBD1 (5 bases). The CDR3 contains 13 residues. Germline CDR1 is MGHRA and CDR2 is YSYEKL. Trimming took 5 bases from V and 10 from J, leaving 12 bases between them.

The rearrangement links TRBV9 to TRBJ1-1; D remains unclear. This CDR3 has 13 residues. Germline-derived CDR1 and CDR2 are SGDLS and YYNGEE. The V end lost 6 bases, the J end lost 1 base, and 10 bases lay between the germline ends. The CDR3 protein is CASTEGTNTEAFF. The CDR3 DNA reads TGTGCCAGCACGGAGGGCACGAACACTGAAGCTTTCTTT.

V usage is TRBV5-1 and J usage is TRBJ2-2, with D maybe TRBD1 (6 bases). The CDR3 length is 16 residues. V was shortened by 4 bases and J by 1 base, with 14 bases between the two germline ends. CDR1 and CDR2 from the germline V gene are SGHRS and YFSETQ. This CDR3 is CASSPASRGNTGELFF. The CDR3 bases are TGCGCCAGCAGCCCGGCCTCCAGGGGGAACACCGGGGAGCTGTTTTTT.

V is TRBV21-1 and J is TRBJ2-2; the D segment call TRBD1 is taken from the table without a DNA check. TRBV21-1 is tagged as a pseudogene. The CDR3 is made up of 22 amino acids. The chain's CDR3 is CASSIPATRVTDREKNTGELFF. CDR3 bases: TGTGCCAGCAGCATCCCCGCCACCCGTGTAACCGACAGGGAAAAGAACACCGGGGAGCTGTTTTTT.

The chain recombines TRBV29-1 with TRBJ2-2, with 11 bases aligning to TRBD2. The CDR3 totals 15 residues. Germline V CDR1 and CDR2: SQVTM, ANQGSEA. V trimming: 4 bases; J trimming: 7 bases; junction bases outside the gene matches: 8. The CDR3 DNA reads TGCAGCGTTGTGGTAGCGGGGGGGATAGGCGGGGAGCTGTTTTTT. Amino acid sequence: CSVVVAGGIGGELFF.

The rearrangement uses TRBV12-5 and TRBJ2-7; 7 nucleotides line up with TRBD1. CDR1 is LGHNT and CDR2 is FRNRAP in the germline V gene. V gave up 0 bases and J gave up 0 bases; unmatched junction bases: 8. The CDR3 covers 17 residues. The CDR3 DNA reads as TGTGCTAGTGGTTTGGTACCGGACGGGGACAGCTCCTACGAGCAGTACGTC. Amino acids: CASGLVPDGDSSYEQYV.

V and J are TRBV2 and TRBJ2-7; 9 positions match TRBD1. Germline V gene lookup returns CDR1 SNHLY and CDR2 FYNNEI. This CDR3 comprises 13 residues. V shed 4 bases, J shed 6 bases, and the junction held 4 bases outside the gene matches. DNA of the CDR3: TGTGCCAGCAGTGGGGGACAGGGCGGCGAGCAGTACGTC. Protein product: CASSGGQGGEQYV.

This chain connects TRBV11-2 to TRBJ2-3; D is possibly TRBD2 (6 bases). Germline loops: CDR1 SGHAT, CDR2 FQNNGV. V gave up 3 bases and J gave up 3 bases, with 7 bases separating them. The CDR3 covers 13 residues. Written as DNA, the CDR3 is TGTGCCAGCAGCTTTGGAGGGACAGATACGCAGTATTTT. This gives the protein CASSFGGTDTQYF.

The rearrangement joins TRBV28 to TRBJ2-5; TRBD1 matches at 10 bases. The CDR3 spans 16 residues. Germline values: CDR1 MDHEN, CDR2 SYDVKM. Trimming took 5 bases from V and 2 from J; bases not matched to a gene: 8. In DNA, the CDR3 is TGTGCCAGCAGTCGACGATCGGGACAGGGGCAAGAGACCCAGTACTTC. Translation gives CASSRRSGQGQETQYF.